This entry lists 7 T cell receptor beta chains sequenced from one sample in a study of identical twins. TCRdb reanalysed the 5' RACE reads using MiXCR and keeps one entry per CDR3 protein. The repertoire holds under 250,000 distinct CDR3 sequences, 6% to 8% seen once, with over 5% in the top ten. Another study also made use of these data, one on yellow fever vaccine responses in identical twins.

Sequenced material: CD8+ T cells sorted from blood. These receptors originate from a woman aged 18-35 years in good health.

In this sample, this clonotype turned up many times. The chain joins TRBV3-1 to TRBJ2-1; D gene uncertain. Germline CDR1 reads LGHDT; CDR2 reads YNNKEL (reference sequence). V was clipped by 0 bases and J by 0 bases, with 6 bases between them. The CDR3 sequence is 15 residues long. The CDR3 is CASSQDANSYNEQFF. Written as DNA, the CDR3 is TGTGCCAGCAGCCAAGATGCGAACTCCTACAATGAGCAGTTCTTC.

Only a few counts were recorded for this clonotype. V is TRBV20-1 and J is TRBJ2-2; 9 nucleotides align to TRBD1. J lost 3 bases, V lost 6 bases, and 5 bases had no gene match. Germline V gene lookup returns CDR1 DFQATT and CDR2 SNEGSKA (reference sequence). CDR3 length equals 14 residues. The CDR3 protein is CSAEGQGYTGELFF. For the CDR3, the DNA is TGCAGTGCCGAAGGACAGGGGTACACCGGGGAGCTGTTTTTT.

This clonotype was counted ten times or more. This chain uses TRBV28 with TRBJ2-7; D is unresolved. Per the germline V gene, CDR1 is MDHEN and CDR2 is SYDVKM. CDR3 length: 14 amino acids. Trimming left V 3 bases short and J 0 bases short, with 9 bases between. The CDR3 is CASSFRRTSYEQYF. Here the CDR3 DNA reads TGTGCCAGCAGTTTCCGTAGGACCTCCTACGAGCAGTACTTC.

This clonotype was recorded at least ten times. This chain's CDR3 is CAIVGEGLEAFF. CDR3 DNA: TGTGCCATCGTTGGTGAGGGGCTTGAAGCTTTCTTT. The rearrangement joins TRBV10-3 to TRBJ1-1, with D perhaps TRBD1 (5 bases). The CDR3 has 12 amino acids. The V end lost 8 bases, the J end lost 7 bases, and 14 bases lay between the germline ends. In germline, CDR1 is ENHRY, CDR2 SYGVKD.

This clonotype was recorded at least ten times. This chain connects TRBV11-3 to TRBJ1-2; D is perhaps TRBD1 (5 bases). CDR1 is SGHNT and CDR2 is YENEEA in the germline V gene. Trimming left V 4 bases short and J 4 bases short, with 10 bases between. The CDR3 runs 13 residues. The CDR3 DNA reads as TGTGCCAGCAGCTCGGGACTGGCCTATGGCTACACCTTC. This encodes CASSSGLAYGYTF. Full variable domain (rest looked up from reference TRBV11-3 and TRBJ1-2): EAGVVQSPRYKIIEKKQPVAFWCNPISGHNTLYWYLQNLGQGPELLIRYENEEAVDDSQLPKDRFSAERLKGVDSTLKIQPAELGDSAVYLCASSSGLAYGYTFGSGTRLTVV.

In its sample, this clonotype was seen many times. The rearrangement links TRBV28 to TRBJ1-1, with D unclear. V was clipped by 3 bases and J by 1 base, with 6 bases between them. Germline CDR1 is MDHEN and CDR2 is SYDVKM. The CDR3 covers 13 residues. Here the CDR3 reads CASSFRANTEAFF. The CDR3 DNA sequence: TGTGCCAGCAGTTTCCGGGCGAACACTGAAGCTTTCTTT.

This clonotype was counted many times. The V gene is TRBV29-1, the J gene TRBJ2-7; the match to TRBD1 covers 8 bases. V was pared by 7 bases and J by 5 bases, with 10 bases of the junction left unmatched. Germline V lookup: CDR1 SQVTM, CDR2 ANQGSEA. CDR3 size: 13 residues. The DNA of the CDR3 is TGCAGCGGGGAGGACAGGGAAAGCCACGAGCAGTACTTC. Translated: CSGEDRESHEQYF.